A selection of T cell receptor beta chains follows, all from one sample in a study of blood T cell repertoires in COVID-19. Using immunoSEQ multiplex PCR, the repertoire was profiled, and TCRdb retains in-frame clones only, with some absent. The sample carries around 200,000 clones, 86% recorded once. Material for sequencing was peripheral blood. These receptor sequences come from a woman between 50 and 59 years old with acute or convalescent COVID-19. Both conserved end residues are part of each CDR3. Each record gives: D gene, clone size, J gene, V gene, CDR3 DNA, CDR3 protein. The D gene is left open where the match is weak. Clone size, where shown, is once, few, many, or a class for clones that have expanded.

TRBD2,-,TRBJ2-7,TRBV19,TGTGCCAGTAGCCATCTCGGGGAGGGGCTACCATTCATAGGGTCCTACGAGCAGTACTTC,CASSHLGEGLPFIGSYEQYF
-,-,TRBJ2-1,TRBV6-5,TGTGCCAGCAAGCCAGGGTTTAGTAGTCTAGGTGAGCAGTTCTTC,CASKPGFSSLGEQFF
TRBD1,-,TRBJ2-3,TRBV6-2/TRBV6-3,TGTGCCAGCAGTTACCCACAGGGGCCCTACACAGATACGCAGTATTTT,CASSYPQGPYTDTQYF
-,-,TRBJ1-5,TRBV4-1,TGCGCCAGCAGCCAAGGTGGCAGAATCAGCAATCAGCCCCAGCATTTT,CASSQGGRISNQPQHF
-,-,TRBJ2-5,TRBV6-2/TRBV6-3,TGTGCCAGCAGTTACTCGGGGGGGCGGGAGACCCAGTACTTC,CASSYSGGRETQYF
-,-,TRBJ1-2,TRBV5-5,TGTGCCAGCAGCTTTTCCCCGGGGGTTGGCTATGGCTACACCTTC,CASSFSPGVGYGYTF
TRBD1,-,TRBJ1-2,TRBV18,TGTGCCAGCTCACCCCAAGGACAGGGGGCGTCCGGCTACACCTTC,CASSPQGQGASGYTF
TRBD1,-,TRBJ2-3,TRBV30,TGTGCCTGGAGGGCCACAGGGGGGACTCGCACAGATACGCAGTATTTT,CAWRATGGTRTDTQYF
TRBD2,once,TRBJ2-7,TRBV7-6,TGTGCCAGCAGCTTAGGGCTAGCGGGCTACCACTACGAGCAGTACTTC,CASSLGLAGYHYEQYF
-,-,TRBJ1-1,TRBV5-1,TGCGCCAGCAGCTTGCCAACAGTCCCCACTGAAGCTTTCTTT,CASSLPTVPTEAFF
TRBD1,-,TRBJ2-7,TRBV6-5,TGTGCCAGAGTCACAGGGGTCTACGAGCAGTACTTC,CARVTGVYEQYF
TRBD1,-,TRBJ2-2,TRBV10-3,TGTGCCATCAGAACAGGGGCCCCGAACACCGGGGAGCTGTTTTTT,CAIRTGAPNTGELFF
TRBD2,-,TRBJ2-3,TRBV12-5,TGTGCTAGTGGTTTGGCCCGCGGGGGGACCAACGCCGCAGATACGCAGTATTTT,CASGLARGGTNAADTQYF
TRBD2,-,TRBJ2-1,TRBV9,TGTGCCAGCAGCGCGGGGCTAGCGGGTGGTAATGAGCAGTTCTTC,CASSAGLAGGNEQFF
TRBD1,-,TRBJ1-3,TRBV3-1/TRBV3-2,TGTGCCAGCAGCCGAGGACAGGGAGTGAGGGGTGGAAACACCATATATTTT,CASSRGQGVRGGNTIYF
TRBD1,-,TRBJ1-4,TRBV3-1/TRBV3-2,TGTGCCAGCAGCCAGGCGGACAGGGTAGGGAAACTGTTTTTT,CASSQADRVGKLFF
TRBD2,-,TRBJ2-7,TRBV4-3,TGCGCCAGCAGCCAAGATGGGGGGGGAATGTACGAGCAGTACTTC,CASSQDGGGMYEQYF
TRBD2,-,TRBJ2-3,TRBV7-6,TGTGCCAGCAGCTCCCCCCTTGCGGGGGATTCCACAGATACGCAGTATTTT,CASSSPLAGDSTDTQYF
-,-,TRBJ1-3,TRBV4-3,TGCGCCAGCAGCCAAGCCGCGGCAGGGGTAAGAAACACCATATATTTT,CASSQAAAGVRNTIYF
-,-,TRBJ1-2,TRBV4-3,TGCGCCAGCAGCCAAGCTATTGATCGTTGGTCTAACTATGGCTACACCTTC,CASSQAIDRWSNYGYTF
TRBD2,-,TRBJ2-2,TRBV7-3,TGTGCCAGCAGCTCCGGGGCGGGGGGCGGGGAGCTGTTTTTT,CASSSGAGGGELFF
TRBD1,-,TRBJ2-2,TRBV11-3,TGTGCCAGCAAGGTTCGGGACAGGGGGATCCCATCGAACACCGGGGAGCTGTTTTTT,CASKVRDRGIPSNTGELFF
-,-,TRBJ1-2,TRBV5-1,TGCGCCAGCAGCTGGAGGCCAGACGCTAACTATGGCTACACCTTC,CASSWRPDANYGYTF
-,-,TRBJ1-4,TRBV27,TGTGCCAGCAGTGGGCCCCTCATCGAAAAACTGTTTTTT,CASSGPLIEKLFF
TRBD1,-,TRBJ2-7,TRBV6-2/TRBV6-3,TGTGCCAGCAGTTACCCTCAGGGGGCGCGGGACGAGCAGTACTTC,CASSYPQGARDEQYF
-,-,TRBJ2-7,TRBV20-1,TGCAGTGCTAGAGGAGAGTACGAGCAGTACTTC,CSARGEYEQYF
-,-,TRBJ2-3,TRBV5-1,TGCGCCAGCTCAAGCTACGGCACAGATACGCAGTATTTT,CASSSYGTDTQYF
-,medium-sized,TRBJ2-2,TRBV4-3,TGCGCCAGCAGCTCTTCGGACTCGAACGGGGAGCTGTTTTTT,CASSSSDSNGELFF
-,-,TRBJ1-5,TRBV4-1,TGCGCCAGCAGCCAAGTTGAGGCAGTCCAAAATCAGCCCCAGCATTTT,CASSQVEAVQNQPQHF
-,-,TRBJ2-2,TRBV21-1,TGTGCCAGCAGCAAAGTGAGGGGGACAATCAGGAACACCGGGGAGCTGTTTTTT,CASSKVRGTIRNTGELFF
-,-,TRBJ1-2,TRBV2,TGTGCCAGCAGTCGCATCTCCACACCAGGGCATGGCTACACCTTC,CASSRISTPGHGYTF
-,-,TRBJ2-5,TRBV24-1,TGTGCCACCAGTTCAGGGGGGGAGACCCAGTACTTC,CATSSGGETQYF
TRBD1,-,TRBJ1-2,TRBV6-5,TGTGCCAGCAGGTTCCGGACAGGGCACGGCTACACCTTC,CASRFRTGHGYTF
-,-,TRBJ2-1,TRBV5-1,TGCGCCAGCGGAACCGGGACATCAAATCACAATGAGCAGTTCTTC,CASGTGTSNHNEQFF
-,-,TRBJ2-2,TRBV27,TGTGCCAGCAGTCTATTACCACAGAACACCGGGGAGCTGTTTTTT,CASSLLPQNTGELFF
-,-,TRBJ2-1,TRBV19,TGTGCCAGCACTAAAGGGACGCGGGGCTACAATGAGCAGTTCTTC,CASTKGTRGYNEQFF
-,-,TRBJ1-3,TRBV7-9,TGTGCCAGCAGCTTCCGGCGGACAGAAGCTGGAAACACCATATATTTT,CASSFRRTEAGNTIYF
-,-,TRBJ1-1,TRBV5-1,TGCGCCAGCAGCTTAACAAGTGCCACGATCGAAGCTTTCTTT,CASSLTSATIEAFF
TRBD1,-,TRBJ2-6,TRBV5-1,TGCGCCAGCAGCTTTGGACAGGGAGACTCTGGGGCCAACGTCCTGACTTTC,CASSFGQGDSGANVLTF
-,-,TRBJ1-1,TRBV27,TGTGCCAGCAGTTTATGGGGGGGGGAATTTGAAGCTTTCTTT,CASSLWGGEFEAFF
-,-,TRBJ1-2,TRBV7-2,TGTGCCAGCAGGTGGACAGCCCTCTCTGGCTACACCTTC,CASRWTALSGYTF
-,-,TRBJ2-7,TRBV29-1,TGCAGCGTTGGGCAGTCCTACGAGCAGTACTTC,CSVGQSYEQYF
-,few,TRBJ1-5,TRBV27,TGTGCCAGCAGTTTACAGGCCTTTGATCAGCCCCAGCATTTT,CASSLQAFDQPQHF
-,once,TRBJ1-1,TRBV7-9,TGTGCCAGCAGCTTTGAGCAGGGCTATCATACTGAAGCTTTCTTT,CASSFEQGYHTEAFF
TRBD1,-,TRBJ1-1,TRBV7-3,TGTGCCAGCAGCTCTACAGGGGCGAGGACTGAAGCTTTCTTT,CASSSTGARTEAFF
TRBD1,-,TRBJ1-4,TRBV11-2,TGTGCCAGCAGCCGACCCCGGGACAGGGGTCTCGAGGAAAAACTGTTTTTT,CASSRPRDRGLEEKLFF
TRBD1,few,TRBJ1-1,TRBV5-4,TGTGCCAGCAGGCGTGGACAGGATGGGACTGAAGCTTTCTTT,CASRRGQDGTEAFF
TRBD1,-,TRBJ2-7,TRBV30,TGTGCCTGGGCTCGAGGGGGACAGGTTCGCTACGAGCAGTACTTC,CAWARGGQVRYEQYF